These T cell receptor beta chains were read from a single sample in a study of tumor-infiltrating lymphocytes in primary liver carcinoma. TCRdb called the multiplex PCR reads again in MiXCR, with one record for every CDR3 protein. The table shows a few hundred thousand distinct CDR3 sequences, with more than 55% occurring only once. Specimen: peripheral blood. These TCRs come from a woman under 40 with primary liver carcinoma and hepatitis B virus infection. Each CDR3 is given with its conserved first and last residue. A D gene is named only where the DNA matches it firmly. The size entry is marked missing in some rows and otherwise reads once, few, many or a size class.

CDR3 length	V gene	clone size	D gene	J gene	CDR3 protein
12	TRBV6-1	NA	NA	TRBJ1-5	CASTHFGQPQHF
15	TRBV7-9	NA	TRBD1	TRBJ1-1	CASSPGGDMNTEAFF
14	TRBV11-2	NA	NA	TRBJ2-5	CASSLVRRPETQYF
17	TRBV11-2	NA	NA	TRBJ2-6	CVSSSRPEQRRANVLTF
18	TRBV28	once	TRBD2	TRBJ2-1	CASSLAGDGVFSYNEQFF
16	TRBV11-2	NA	NA	TRBJ1-2	CASNLNLQTVNYGYTF
15	TRBV4-3	many	NA	TRBJ1-5	CASSQDLNRNQPQHF
15	TRBV6-5	many	NA	TRBJ1-6	CASTQRAEYNSPLHF
13	TRBV12-3/TRBV12-4	NA	NA	TRBJ2-7	CASSRTVSYEQYF
18	TRBV7-8	NA	TRBD2	TRBJ2-1	CASSFKLRRAGGNNEQFF